The 6 T cell receptor beta chains listed next were all sequenced from one sample in a study of CD8+ T cells in alopecia areata. Isolated RNA was reverse transcribed into cDNA used as the sequencing template. Using immunoSEQ multiplex PCR, the repertoire was profiled, and TCRdb retains in-frame clones only, with some absent. Altogether some 210,000 clones are present, around 65% being singletons, with the ten largest covering roughly 1.2%. Treatment: oral pan-JAK inhibitor, 5-10 mg twice daily. Sequenced here: CD4+ T cells sorted from blood, sampled at approximately week 45, from a patient treated with tofacitinib. The receptors here all came from a human donor with alopecia areata.

This clone occurred a few times. This CDR3 reads CASSQGLGEQFF. The CDR3, as DNA: TGCGCCAGCAGCCAGGGGCTCGGGGAGCAGTTCTTC. The rearrangement links TRBV4-3 to TRBJ2-1; tentative D call: TRBD1 (5 bases). The V gene's germline CDR1 is LGHNA and CDR2 YSLEER. Trimming left V 3 bases short and J 10 bases short, with 10 bases between. The CDR3 totals 12 residues.

This clone was observed a handful of times. The junction does not match germline at one end; this may be a read error. The chain employs TRBV10-3 and TRBJ1-2, with TRBD1 as a possible D gene (6 bases). Germline V gene sequence: CDR1 ENHRY, CDR2 SYGVKD. CDR3 length: 12 residues. CDR3 nucleotide sequence: TGTGCCGTCAGACAGGAGACCTATGGCTACACCTTC. This encodes CAVRQETYGYTF.

The chain combines TRBV18 with TRBJ1-5, with 7 positions matching TRBD1. The CDR3 contains 15 residues. The V gene's germline CDR1 is KGHSH and CDR2 LQKENI. V shed 5 bases, J shed 0 bases, and the junction held 4 bases outside the gene matches. The DNA for the CDR3 is TGTGCCAGCTCATCTGGGACAGATAGCAATCAGCCCCAGCATTTT. It is translated as CASSSGTDSNQPQHF.

The gene calls are TRBV29-1 and TRBJ2-2, with D perhaps matching TRBD2 (5 bases). V lost 2 bases, J lost 4 bases, and 14 bases lay in between. Germline CDR1 is SQVTM and CDR2 is ANQGSEA. CDR3 length: 15 residues. DNA of the CDR3: TGCAGCGTTGAAATGCGTATCCGGGGCACCGGGGAGCTGTTTTTT. It encodes CSVEMRIRGTGELFF.

The V and J genes are TRBV2 and TRBJ2-1; 9 bases are a match to TRBD2. V shed 2 bases, J shed 6 bases, and the junction held 11 bases outside the gene matches. The CDR3 has 17 residues. The germline V gene encodes CDR1 SNHLY and CDR2 FYNNEI. As DNA, the CDR3 is TGTGCCAGCAGTGAAATTTCATTGGCGGGAGGGACCAATGAGCAGTTCTTC. It yields the protein CASSEISLAGGTNEQFF.

The rearrangement joins TRBV4-3 to TRBJ2-7; 8 nucleotides align to TRBD2. Germline CDR1 is LGHNA and CDR2 is YSLEER. The CDR3 totals 15 residues. J was trimmed by 7 bases and V by 2 bases; bases with no gene match: 10. In DNA, the CDR3 is TGCGCCAGCAGCCAAAAACTAGCGGCCCCGGCAGAGCAGTACTTC. Translation: CASSQKLAAPAEQYF.